This is a list of T cell receptor beta chains from one sample in a study of T cell repertoires in cytomegalovirus infection. TCRdb redid the calling of the reads with MiXCR, one entry per CDR3 protein. The table records about 740,000 distinct CDR3 sequences, 30% to 35% of them present only once. The antigens these receptors bind are not known. Here the sequenced sample was cultured PBMCs, taken from culture after CMV antigen stimulation. The receptors here all came from a human donor in good health (CMV status not recorded). Some clones in this sample may be carry-over from other donors' samples. Both conserved end residues are part of each CDR3. D genes are given only for firm matches. Only part of the rows carry a size: once, few, many, or a class if the clone is expanded.

j_call v_call cdr3_length d_call clone_size cdr3_nt cdr3_aa
TRBJ2-7 TRBV12-3/TRBV12-4 17 TRBD2 . TGTGCCAGCAGTTTACAGCGGGGGGGCTTATGGGCCTACGAGCAGTACTTC CASSLQRGGLWAYEQYF
TRBJ2-7 TRBV18 17 TRBD1 . TGTGCCAGCTCACCCTCGGGACAGGTCCTGGACCCCGACGAGCAGTACTTC CASSPSGQVLDPDEQYF
TRBJ2-7 TRBV6-6 13 . . TGTGCCAGCAGCCAGGGGTCGTCCAACGAGCAGTACTTC CASSQGSSNEQYF
TRBJ2-7 TRBV20-1 15 . . TGCAGTGCTCTACTCTGGGGTCAGGGTGTTGAAGAGCAGTACTTC CSALLWGQGVEEQYF
TRBJ2-7 TRBV6-1 16 . . TGTGCCAGCAGGAGCCCCACCCTCTTGGGAGCGAGCGAGCAGTACTTC CASRSPTLLGASEQYF
TRBJ1-1 TRBV20-1 13 . . TGCAGTGCTGTCCCGGGGGTGAACACTGAAGCTTTCTTT CSAVPGVNTEAFF
TRBJ1-5 TRBV6-1 14 TRBD1 . TGTGCCAGCAGTGGACAGGGTTGGGATCAGCCCCAGCATTTT CASSGQGWDQPQHF
TRBJ2-4 TRBV7-2 15 TRBD1 few TGTGCCAGCAGGGGGACAGGGTGGGCCAAAAACATTCAGTACTTC CASRGTGWAKNIQYF
TRBJ1-5 TRBV12-5 16 . . TGTGCTAGTGGTTTGGTACTCGGCCCCAGCAATCAGCCCCAGCATTTT CASGLVLGPSNQPQHF
TRBJ2-3 TRBV12-5 16 . . TGTGCTAGTGGTTTAAAAGTGGGGGTCGGATCCTATACGCAGTATTTT CASGLKVGVGSYTQYF
TRBJ2-3 TRBV6-6 14 TRBD1 few TGTGCCAGCACTAGACAGGGGCCCACAGATACGCAGTATTTT CASTRQGPTDTQYF
TRBJ2-7 TRBV7-2 16 TRBD2 few TGTGCCAGCAGCTTAGCCGGGACTAGCGGCTTCTACGAGCAGTACTTC CASSLAGTSGFYEQYF
TRBJ1-6 TRBV7-2 15 . many TGTGCCAGCAGCTTAGAGCCTGGACAGAATTCACCCCTCCACTTT CASSLEPGQNSPLHF
TRBJ2-5 TRBV6-1 15 . few TGTGCCATCCACAGTGGGGGCGAAGGGGAAGAGACCCAGTACTTC CAIHSGGEGEETQYF
TRBJ2-7 TRBV7-2 15 TRBD1 . TGTGCCAGCAGCCGCCAGGGACAGAGCTCCTACGAGCAGTACTTC CASSRQGQSSYEQYF
TRBJ2-7 TRBV7-4 19 . many TGTGCCAGCAGCTCGCCCGCGGGGGGGGGACAGGGGACCCCCTACGAGCAGTACTTC CASSSPAGGGQGTPYEQYF
TRBJ1-1 TRBV28 15 . . TGTGCCAGCAGCTCCTGGGAGGGGTTCTGGACTGAAGCTTTCTTT CASSSWEGFWTEAFF
TRBJ2-7 TRBV5-1 13 . few TGCGCCAGCAGCTTGAGTGAGGGTGGTGAGCAGTACTTC CASSLSEGGEQYF
TRBJ2-4 TRBV7-9 19 . . TGTGCCAGCAGCCAATCCCCTTTTCTCGCGGGATTAGCCAAAAACATTCAGTACTTC CASSQSPFLAGLAKNIQYF
TRBJ1-2 TRBV19 14 TRBD1 few TGTGCCAGTATGCGACCCAACAGGGGCTATGGCTACACCTTC CASMRPNRGYGYTF
TRBJ1-5 TRBV6-1 19 TRBD1 . TGTGCCAGCAGTGAAATGTTAATGGGGGACAGGGGTTGGGATCAGCCCCAGCATTTT CASSEMLMGDRGWDQPQHF
TRBJ2-5 TRBV20-1 13 . once TGCAGTGCTACTCTAATCAGCCCAGAGACCCAGTACTTC CSATLISPETQYF
TRBJ1-4 TRBV6-1 13 . . TGTGCCAGCAGTGAAGTCTTCAATGGAAAACTGTTTTTT CASSEVFNGKLFF
TRBJ2-1 TRBV20-1 12 TRBD1 . TGCAGCCCGGGACAGGGAGGCGATGAGCAGTTCTTC CSPGQGGDEQFF
TRBJ1-3 TRBV7-2 16 . many TGTGCCAGCAGCTTCACGAGAGAGGGCTCTGGAAACACCATATATTTT CASSFTREGSGNTIYF
TRBJ2-7 TRBV2 15 . . TGTGCCAGCAGTTGGCGCCCAGGGGAAGCCTACGAGCAGTACTTC CASSWRPGEAYEQYF
TRBJ1-4 TRBV7-8 15 . . TGTGCCAGCAGCTTACGGGGGGGTACTAATGAAAAACTGTTTTTT CASSLRGGTNEKLFF
TRBJ2-3 TRBV5-1 16 . few TGCGCCAGCAGCCGACTACGGGGCCCTAGCACAGATACGCAGTATTTT CASSRLRGPSTDTQYF
TRBJ2-2 TRBV6-2/TRBV6-3 14 TRBD2 . TGTGCCACCTCCGGCGGGGGGTACACCGGGGAGCTGTTTTTT CATSGGGYTGELFF
TRBJ2-1 TRBV7-8 16 TRBD1 . TGTGCCAGCAGCTTAGATGGGGGACAGGCGAACAATGAGCAGTTCTTC CASSLDGGQANNEQFF
TRBJ2-2 TRBV28 15 . few TGTGCCAGCAGTCGTTGGGACTCTCCATCGGGGGAGCTGTTTTTT CASSRWDSPSGELFF
TRBJ2-2 TRBV11-2 16 TRBD2 few TGTGCCAGCAGCCCGGGGGGGGGAGTTGACACCGGGGAGCTGTTTTTT CASSPGGGVDTGELFF
TRBJ2-7 TRBV7-2 16 TRBD2 few TGTGCCAGCAGCTTAGATCATTTCGCGGGAGCTTACGAGCAGTACTTC CASSLDHFAGAYEQYF
TRBJ1-2 TRBV7-2 15 TRBD1 . TGTGCCAGCAGCTTAGGGAGACAGGGGGCATATGGCTACACCTTC CASSLGRQGAYGYTF
TRBJ2-7 TRBV7-2 17 . many TGTGCCAGCAGCGACGGGGGTCGTGGCTTAAGGGCGCACGAGCAGTACTTC CASSDGGRGLRAHEQYF
TRBJ1-1 TRBV6-2/TRBV6-3 14 TRBD1 . TGTGCCAGCAGATCTCAGGGGGCGGGCACTGAAGCTTTCTTT CASRSQGAGTEAFF
TRBJ2-7 TRBV6-1 16 TRBD2 . TGTGCCAGCAGTCGACCGTCCCTGGGGGGGTGGTACGAGCAGTACTTC CASSRPSLGGWYEQYF
TRBJ2-7 TRBV28 16 TRBD2 . TGTGCCAGCAGTTTATCGAAAAGCGGGACCAGGTACGAGCAGTACTTC CASSLSKSGTRYEQYF
TRBJ2-3 TRBV7-6 14 . few TGTGCCAGCAGCCTGGACCATGCTGCAGATACGCAGTATTTT CASSLDHAADTQYF
TRBJ2-1 TRBV7-2 16 . . TGTGCCAGCAGCTACTCTCCCAGGGCCCCGGGGAATGAGCAGTTCTTC CASSYSPRAPGNEQFF